The 3 T cell receptor beta chains presented below share a single source sample, sequenced in a study of blood T cell repertoires in COVID-19. The protocol was immunoSEQ multiplex PCR, while the TCRdb copy is restricted to in-frame clones and leaves out a portion. The profile shows about 130,000 clones, approximately 80% of them singletons. Sequenced: peripheral blood. The origin of the receptors is an older man with acute or convalescent COVID-19.

The sample holds a few counts of this clone. The chain joins TRBV18 to TRBJ1-1; D may be TRBD1 (6 bases). In germline, CDR1 is KGHSH, CDR2 LQKENI. CDR3 size: 18 residues. V was cut by 3 bases and J by 10 bases, with 30 bases left in between. DNA of the CDR3: TGTGCCAGCTCACCGGTGACAAGCGGACAGATGAAGGTCGGAAGAGCTTTCTTT. Amino acids: CASSPVTSGQMKVGRAFF.

The V gene is TRBV11-3, the J gene TRBJ2-7; weak D call: TRBD2 (5 bases). Germline values: CDR1 SGHNT, CDR2 YENEEA. CDR3 length equals 15 residues. V dropped 5 bases and J dropped 0 bases, with 14 bases sitting between them. The chain's CDR3 is CASSPGGKSSYEQYF. CDR3 DNA: TGTGCCAGCAGCCCAGGAGGCAAGAGCTCCTACGAGCAGTACTTC.

The chain links TRBV5-1 to TRBJ2-2; weak D call: TRBD2 (6 bases). V gave up 3 bases and J gave up 0 bases, with 9 bases separating them. This CDR3 comprises 15 residues. CDR1 SGHRS and CDR2 YFSETQ come from the germline V gene. CDR3 nucleotide sequence: TGCGCCAGCAGCTGGGACTCCGCGAACACCGGGGAGCTGTTTTTT. This translates into CASSWDSANTGELFF.